The T cell receptor (beta chain) under discussion was sequenced for a study of blood T cell repertoires in COVID-19. Study background: In each case, the material was cDNA or gDNA derived from T cells, B-cell-depleted T cells, or PBMCs.

In the source study's methods: Reference gene primers were amplified, and this amplification served to estimate nucleated cell counts. Profiling relied on immunoSEQ multiplex PCR, and the TCRdb table lists in-frame clones only, not all of them. For V, J and clone size, that table is used; D and trimming come from the DNA. Of about 370,000 clones in the sample, 80% to 90% were seen once. Participants' own reports of clinical history determined their cohort assignment. What the recovered Cohort 3 donors had was two negative PCRs, clearance, or symptom resolution. Input material: PBMCs or T cells enriched from blood (not recorded which). The sequence came from a man younger than 35 who had recovered from COVID-19.

The CDR3 sequence is CASSEGTGGYYEQYF. In DNA, the CDR3 is TGTGCCAGCAGCGAGGGGACGGGAGGTTACTACGAGCAGTACTTC. The chain carries TRBV9 and TRBJ2-7; 7 bases match TRBD2. The junction had 9 bases not matched to a gene; V was cut back by 3 bases and J by 3 bases. Germline V CDR1 and CDR2: SGDLS, YYNGEE. This CDR3 contains 15 residues.